This paragraph covers one T cell receptor (beta chain) sequence. The sample belongs to a study of blood T cell repertoires in COVID-19. Study-level background: Samples representing acute and convalescent COVID-19 were sourced from the United States, Italy and Spain.

CDR1 and CDR2 (germline): MNHEY, SMNVEV (reference sequence). The CDR3 has 14 residues. Trimming removed 3 bases from V and 4 bases from J, with 10 bases in between. Sequencing was performed with immunoSEQ multiplex PCR; in TCRdb, only in-frame clones are kept and a portion is missing. The sample consists of about 150,000 clones, 87% of them appearing once. Membership in each cohort depended on participant-reported clinical history. The genes are TRBV27 and TRBJ1-5; a possible D gene is TRBD1 (5 bases). The source is a woman aged 40 to 55 who had been exposed to COVID-19. Material: PBMCs or T cells enriched from blood (not recorded which). The CDR3 is CASSFGQGNQPQHF. The CDR3, as DNA: TGTGCCAGCAGTTTCGGCCAGGGAAATCAGCCCCAGCATTTT.